The following is a TCR beta chain sequence with its context. In this sample, this clonotype turned up a few times. The specificity of this receptor is unknown. The record has no base qualities; no much larger clone is one base away. Inclusive of the bounding cysteine and phenylalanine, the CDR3 is 16 residues long. Here the CDR3 DNA is all that survives: 48 bases in frame from base 1. V is trimmed back by 6 bases and J by 3 bases, and the junction contains 11 bases that no gene match accounts for. From a lookup of the germline V gene, CDR1 and CDR2 are MNHEY and SVGEGT. Every donor was a healthy Caucasian. Miltenyi CD45RO+ enrichment and human naive T-cell isolation kits were used to isolate memory (CD45RO+) and naive T cells from PBMC. This sample was taken from a study of identical twins (dated by TCRdb to about 2016). Turning to the overall study: To test whether fetal clonotypes persist, the study used deep sequencing on TCR alpha and beta repertoires from monozygotic twins, unrelated adults of various ages, and cord blood. To rule out contamination, replicate twin experiments were performed at different times with different library preparation protocols. The investigation overall reported the following: Out-of-frame TCR alpha sharing in monozygotic twins was systematically underestimated by recombination models, whereas sharing between unrelated individuals was in agreement with the recombination models. Out-of-frame TCR alpha sequences shared between twins showed an excess of low generation-probability sequences compared with coincidental sharing between unrelated individuals. Invariant T cells such as MAIT and iNKT could partly confound zero-insertion analyses, although diverse VJ usage argued against such confounding for most clonotypes. Conclusions relied on cross-sectional statistical analysis, since the same donors could not be followed over many years. Fewer insertions were carried by abundant cord blood beta clonotypes; a weaker similar trend was observed in young adult naive repertoires, while no such trend was observed in memory repertoires. The excess sharing between twins in beta out-of-frame sequences was weaker because fewer shared sequences reduced the signal-to-noise ratio.

The receptor library was made with 5' RACE. Sequencing took place on an Illumina HiSeq 2000. A universal primer binding site was added through template switching, and the final cDNA carried a unique molecular identifier so that TCR cDNA molecules could be counted accurately. First-strand cDNA for TCR alpha and beta chains was synthesized from specific primers in the conserved constant-segment region. To control for contamination, each cDNA library was double barcoded with a SMART-Mk sample barcode plus Illumina barcodes. TruSeq adapter sequences along with Illumina sample barcodes were introduced in two successive PCR steps. The TCR alpha and beta cDNA libraries were sequenced on the Illumina HiSeq platform using custom primers. Turning to the authors' computational methods: MiGEC was used to process raw reads and extract unique molecular identifiers, and MiXCR was used to find CDR3 positions. Recombination models were inferred per individual with the repgenHMM and IGoR tools using an EM algorithm. Shared clonotypes were analyzed with the tcR package in R, and sharing was normalized by the product of cloneset sizes. To study raw recombination without the effects of thymic and clonal selection, out-of-frame nonproductive sequences were analyzed. TCRdb cleaned the public reads at Q25 with fastp, built clones with MiXCR and kept in-frame beta chains. Each entry is one CDR3 protein sequence, shown with its most common DNA and genes. Here the V and J calls rest on TCRdb's processing, not on the authors' analysis. Within this sample are under 300,000 distinct CDR3 sequences, with over 11% of them counted one time only. The top ten constitute around 9% of the sample.

The chain is assembled from TRBV6-2 or TRBV6-3 and TRBJ2-5, and TRBD2 matches 9 of the central bases. The sample comprised memory (CD45RO+) T cells sorted from blood. The sample's cell subset or site, from its label and the paper: CD45RO+ enriched T cells. The TCR was taken from a woman aged 18-29 years in good health. The DNA sequence follows: TGTGCCAGCAGCCCGAGCGTAGCGGGAGCGGAAGAGACCCAGTACTTC. It specifies CASSPSVAGAEETQYF.